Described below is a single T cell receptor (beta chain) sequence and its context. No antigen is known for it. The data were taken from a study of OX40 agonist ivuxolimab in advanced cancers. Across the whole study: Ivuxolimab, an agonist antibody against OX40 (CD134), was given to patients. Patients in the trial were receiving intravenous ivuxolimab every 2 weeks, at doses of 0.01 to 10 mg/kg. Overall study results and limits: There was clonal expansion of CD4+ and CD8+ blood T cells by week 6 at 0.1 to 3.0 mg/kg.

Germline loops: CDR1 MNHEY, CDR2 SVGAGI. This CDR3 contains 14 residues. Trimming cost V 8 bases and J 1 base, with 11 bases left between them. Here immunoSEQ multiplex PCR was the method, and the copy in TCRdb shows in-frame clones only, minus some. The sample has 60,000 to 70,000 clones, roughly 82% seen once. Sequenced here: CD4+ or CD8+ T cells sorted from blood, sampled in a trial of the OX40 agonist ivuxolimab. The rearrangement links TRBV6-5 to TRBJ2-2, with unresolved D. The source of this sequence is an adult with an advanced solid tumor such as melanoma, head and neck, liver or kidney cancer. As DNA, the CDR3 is TGTGCCAGCGCGCTCGACGGGAACACCGGGGAGCTGTTTTTT. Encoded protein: CASALDGNTGELFF.